The T cell receptor beta chain under discussion was sequenced for a study of control samples from healthy donors and cancer patients. The length of the CDR3 is 14 residues. Trimming took 1 base from V and 3 from J, leaving 10 bases between them. Germline loops: CDR1 SGHTA, CDR2 FQGNSA. The data were produced by immunoSEQ multiplex PCR, yet TCRdb's version contains in-frame clones alone and is incomplete. Among fewer than 90,000 clones, roughly 90% were seen once, and the ten largest hold more than 5%. The gene calls are TRBV7-2 and TRBJ2-7; D remains unclear. The material sequenced was blood. This clonotype was obtained from a woman between 50 and 59 years old in good health. CDR3 in DNA: TGTGCCAGCAGCTTAGAACCCAGAGGCTACGAGCAGTACTTC. Translated: CASSLEPRGYEQYF.